The next 4 T cell receptor beta chains were all read from a single sample in a study of control samples from healthy donors and cancer patients. The table came from immunoSEQ multiplex PCR; TCRdb's copy has only in-frame clones and leaves some out. The table has about 65,000 clones, less than 95% seen once. Sequencing used PBMCs. Receptors originate from a woman between 50 and 59 years old with colorectal cancer.

Turning to this clone: An end of the junction does not agree with germline; a read error may underlie this. The V and J genes are TRBV6-4 and TRBJ2-2, with a weak D call TRBD1 (5 bases). The CDR3 runs 15 residues. Germline V gene data show CDR1 as MRHNA and CDR2 as SNTAGT. Here the CDR3 reads CASSNSGNRTGELFF. Here the CDR3 DNA reads TGTGCCAGCAGTAACTCAGGGAATCGCACCGGGGAGCTGTTTTTT.

The chain has TRBV3-1 (or the pseudogene TRBV3-2) and TRBJ1-2; weak D call: TRBD1 (6 bases). With 1 base removed from V and 4 bases from J, the gap between germline ends came to 7 bases. Germline loops: CDR1 LGHDT, CDR2 YNNKEL (reference sequence). The CDR3 spans 13 residues. CDR3 nucleotide sequence: TGTGCCAGCAGCCAAGGGACAGTCTATGGCTACACCTTC. Translating it yields CASSQGTVYGYTF.

The chain employs TRBV19 and TRBJ1-1; D is perhaps TRBD1 (5 bases). The CDR3 is 15 residues long. V was trimmed by 0 bases and J by 6 bases, leaving 14 bases between them. Germline V lookup: CDR1 LNHDA, CDR2 SQIVND (reference sequence). Here the CDR3 reads CASSIEFSGVSEAFF. The CDR3 DNA reads as TGTGCCAGTAGTATAGAATTCTCGGGGGTCTCTGAAGCTTTCTTT.

The rearrangement joins TRBV6-2 or TRBV6-3 to TRBJ2-7; the D gene is possibly TRBD2 (6 bases). Germline CDR1 and CDR2: MNHEY and SVGEGT. Trimming shortened V by 6 bases and J by 5 bases, and 23 bases separated the two germline ends. The CDR3 spans 16 residues. Written as DNA, the CDR3 is TGTGCCAGCAGGCCTGGTAGCGGCTCATTCCGGGACGAGCAGTACTTC. Translated, it gives CASRPGSGSFRDEQYF.